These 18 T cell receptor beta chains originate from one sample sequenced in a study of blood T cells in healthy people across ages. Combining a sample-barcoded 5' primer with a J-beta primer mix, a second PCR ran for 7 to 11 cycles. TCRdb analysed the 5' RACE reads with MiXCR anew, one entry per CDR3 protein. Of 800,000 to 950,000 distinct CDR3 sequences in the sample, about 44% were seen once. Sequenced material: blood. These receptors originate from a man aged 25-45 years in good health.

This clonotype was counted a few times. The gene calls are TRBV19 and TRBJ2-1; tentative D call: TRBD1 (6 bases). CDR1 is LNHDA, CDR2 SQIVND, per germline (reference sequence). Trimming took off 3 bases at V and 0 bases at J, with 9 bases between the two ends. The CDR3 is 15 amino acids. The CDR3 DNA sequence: TGTGCCAGTAGTATCCCGGACAGCTCCTACAATGAGCAGTTCTTC. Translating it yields CASSIPDSSYNEQFF.

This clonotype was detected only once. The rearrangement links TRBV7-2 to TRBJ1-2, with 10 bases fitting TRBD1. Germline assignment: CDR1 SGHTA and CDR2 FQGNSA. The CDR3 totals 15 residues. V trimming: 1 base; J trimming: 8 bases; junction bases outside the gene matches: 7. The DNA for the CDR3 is TGTGCCAGCAGCTTAGGCGACAGGGGGCGTAAAGGCTACACCTTC. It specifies CASSLGDRGRKGYTF.

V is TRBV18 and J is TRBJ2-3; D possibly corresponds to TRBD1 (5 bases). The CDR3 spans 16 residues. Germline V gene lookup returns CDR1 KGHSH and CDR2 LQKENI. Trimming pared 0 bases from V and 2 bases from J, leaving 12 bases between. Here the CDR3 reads CASSPPVTVNTDTQYF. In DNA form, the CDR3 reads TGTGCCAGCTCACCACCGGTGACAGTGAACACAGATACGCAGTATTTT.

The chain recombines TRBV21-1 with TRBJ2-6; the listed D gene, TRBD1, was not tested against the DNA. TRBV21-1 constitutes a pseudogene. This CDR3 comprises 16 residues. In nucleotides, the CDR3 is TGTGCCAGCAGCAATGGGAAGGGGACTGGGGCCAACGTCCTGACTTTC. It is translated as CASSNGKGTGANVLTF.

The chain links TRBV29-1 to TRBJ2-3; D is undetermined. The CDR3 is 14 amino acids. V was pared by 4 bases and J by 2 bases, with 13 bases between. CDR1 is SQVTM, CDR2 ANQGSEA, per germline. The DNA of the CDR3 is TGCAGCGTTGGACGCTCCGTTAACACAGATACGCAGTATTTT. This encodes CSVGRSVNTDTQYF.

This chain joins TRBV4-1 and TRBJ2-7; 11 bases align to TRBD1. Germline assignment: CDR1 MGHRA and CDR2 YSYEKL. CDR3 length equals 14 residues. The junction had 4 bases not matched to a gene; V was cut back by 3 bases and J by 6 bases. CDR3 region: CASSQFGQGAEQYF. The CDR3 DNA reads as TGCGCCAGCAGCCAGTTTGGACAGGGGGCCGAGCAGTACTTC.

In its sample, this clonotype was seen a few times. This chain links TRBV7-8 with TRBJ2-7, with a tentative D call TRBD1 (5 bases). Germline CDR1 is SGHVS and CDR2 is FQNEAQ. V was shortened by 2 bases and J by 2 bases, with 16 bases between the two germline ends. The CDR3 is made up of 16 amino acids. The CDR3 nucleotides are TGTGCCAGCAGCTTAACATTAGGGGCTGAACCCTACGAGCAGTACTTC. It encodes CASSLTLGAEPYEQYF.

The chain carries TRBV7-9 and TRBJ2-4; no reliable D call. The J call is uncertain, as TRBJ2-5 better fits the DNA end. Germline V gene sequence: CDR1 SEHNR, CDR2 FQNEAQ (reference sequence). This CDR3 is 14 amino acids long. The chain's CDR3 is CASSESHPRVTQYF. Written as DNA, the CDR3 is TGTGCCAGCAGCGAATCCCACCCAAGAGTGACCCAGTACTTC.

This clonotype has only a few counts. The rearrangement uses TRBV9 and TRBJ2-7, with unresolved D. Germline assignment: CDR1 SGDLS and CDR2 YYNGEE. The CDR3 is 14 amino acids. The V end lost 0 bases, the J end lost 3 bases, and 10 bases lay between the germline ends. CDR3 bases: TGTGCCAGCAGCGTAGGCCCACTGATCTACGAGCAGTACTTC. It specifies CASSVGPLIYEQYF.

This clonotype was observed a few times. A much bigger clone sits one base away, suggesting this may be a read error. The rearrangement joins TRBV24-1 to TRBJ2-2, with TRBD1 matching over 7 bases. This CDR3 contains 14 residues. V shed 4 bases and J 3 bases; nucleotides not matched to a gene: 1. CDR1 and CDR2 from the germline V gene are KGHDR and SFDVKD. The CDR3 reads CATSDGTDTGELFF. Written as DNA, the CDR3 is TGTGCCACCAGTGACGGGACAGACACCGGGGAGCTGTTTTTT.

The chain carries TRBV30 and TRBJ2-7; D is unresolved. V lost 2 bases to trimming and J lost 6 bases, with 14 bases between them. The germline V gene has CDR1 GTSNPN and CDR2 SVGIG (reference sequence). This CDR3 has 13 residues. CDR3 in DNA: TGTGCCTGGAGTACGGGTGCAGTTGGCGAGCAGTACTTC. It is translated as CAWSTGAVGEQYF.

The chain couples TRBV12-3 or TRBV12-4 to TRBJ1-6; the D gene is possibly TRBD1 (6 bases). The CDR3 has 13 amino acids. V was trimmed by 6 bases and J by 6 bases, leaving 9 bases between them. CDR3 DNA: TGTGCCAGCAGGGACAGCCCTAATTCACCCCTCCACTTT. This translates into CASRDSPNSPLHF.

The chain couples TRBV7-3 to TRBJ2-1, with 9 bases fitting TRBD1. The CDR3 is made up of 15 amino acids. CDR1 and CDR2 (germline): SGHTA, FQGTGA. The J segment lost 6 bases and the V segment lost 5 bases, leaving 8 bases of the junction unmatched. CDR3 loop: CASSLRQGEINEQFF. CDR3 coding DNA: TGTGCCAGCAGCCTACGACAGGGGGAGATCAATGAGCAGTTCTTC.

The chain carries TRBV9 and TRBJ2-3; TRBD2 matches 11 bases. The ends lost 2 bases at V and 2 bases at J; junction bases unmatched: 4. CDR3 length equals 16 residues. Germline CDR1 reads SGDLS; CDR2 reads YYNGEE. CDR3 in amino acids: CASSVLAGGNTDTQYF. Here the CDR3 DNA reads TGTGCCAGCAGCGTGCTAGCGGGGGGCAACACAGATACGCAGTATTTT.

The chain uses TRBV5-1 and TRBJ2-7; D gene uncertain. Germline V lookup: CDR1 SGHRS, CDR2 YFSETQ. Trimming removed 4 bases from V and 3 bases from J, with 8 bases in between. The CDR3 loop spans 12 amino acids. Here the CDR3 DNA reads TGCGCCAGCAGCACCGCAGGCTACGAGCAGTACTTC. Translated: CASSTAGYEQYF. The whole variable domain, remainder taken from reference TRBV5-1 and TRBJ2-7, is KAGVTQTPRYLIKTRGQQVTLSCSPISGHRSVSWYQQTPGQGLQFLFEYFSETQRNKGNFPGRFSGRQFSNSRSEMNVSTLELGDSALYLCASSTAGYEQYFGPGTRLTVT.

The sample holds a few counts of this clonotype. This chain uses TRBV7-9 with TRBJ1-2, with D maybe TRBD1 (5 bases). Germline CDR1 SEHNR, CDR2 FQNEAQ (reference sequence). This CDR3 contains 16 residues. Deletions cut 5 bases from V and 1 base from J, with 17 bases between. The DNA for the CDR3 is TGTGCCAGCAGCCTTCGGGACGCAACATATAACTATGGCTACACCTTC. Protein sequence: CASSLRDATYNYGYTF. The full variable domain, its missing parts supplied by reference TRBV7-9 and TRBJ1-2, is DTGVSQNPRHKITKRGQNVTFRCDPISEHNRLYWYRQTLGQGPEFLTYFQNEAQLEKSRLLSDRFSAERPKGSFSTLEIQRTEQGDSAMYLCASSLRDATYNYGYTFGSGTRLTVV.

CDR3 amino acids: CSATGSFNYGYTF. The DNA of the CDR3 is TGCAGTGCTACAGGAAGTTTTAACTATGGCTACACCTTC. This rearrangement joins TRBV20-1 to TRBJ1-2; D is ambiguous. Trimming pared 4 bases from V and 1 base from J, leaving 10 bases between. CDR1 and CDR2 (germline): DFQATT, SNEGSKA (reference sequence). The CDR3 totals 13 residues.

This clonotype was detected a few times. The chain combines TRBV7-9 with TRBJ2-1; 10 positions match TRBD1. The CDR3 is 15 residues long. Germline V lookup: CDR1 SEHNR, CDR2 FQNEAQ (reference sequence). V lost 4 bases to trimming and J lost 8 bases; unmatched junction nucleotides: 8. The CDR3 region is CASSWGTGVRDEQFF. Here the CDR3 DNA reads TGTGCCAGCAGCTGGGGGACAGGGGTTCGCGATGAGCAGTTCTTC.